The 21 T cell receptor beta chains listed next were all sequenced from one sample in a study of cytomegalovirus exposure and HLA in healthy donors. TCRdb keeps only in-frame clones here, not all; method: immunoSEQ multiplex PCR. This sample carries over 130,000 clones, more than 85% of them seen once, and the ten largest clones take around 10%. Material for sequencing was PBMCs. The receptors shown here come from a man younger than 35 in good health and CMV-seropositive.

This clone has a single count. The J gene is TRBJ2-1, the V gene TRBV2; 8 nucleotides line up with TRBD1. Trimming at V came to 6 bases and at J to 3 bases, leaving 4 bases not matched to a gene. The CDR3 covers 14 residues. The germline gives CDR1 SNHLY, CDR2 FYNNEI. CDR3 sequence reads: CASSRQGSYNEQFF. CDR3 sequence (DNA): TGTGCCAGCAGCCGACAGGGGAGCTACAATGAGCAGTTCTTC.

V usage is TRBV19 and J usage is TRBJ1-2; D not resolved. Germline values: CDR1 LNHDA, CDR2 SQIVND (reference sequence). The V end was cut by 3 bases, the J end by 4 bases, with 15 bases between. The CDR3 is 15 amino acids. The CDR3 coding sequence is TGTGCCAGTAGTATTGCGGGCCGATCACCCTATGGCTACACCTTC. Protein product: CASSIAGRSPYGYTF.

The V and J genes are TRBV27 and TRBJ1-1, with a tentative D call TRBD1 (6 bases). The germline V gene encodes CDR1 MNHEY and CDR2 SMNVEV (reference sequence). The V gene lost 5 bases and the J gene lost 4 bases, with 17 bases spanning the gap. The CDR3 has 15 amino acids. The chain's CDR3 is CASSHYGTGTTEAFF. In DNA, the CDR3 is TGTGCCAGCAGTCACTACGGAACAGGGACCACTGAAGCTTTCTTT.

V and J are TRBV7-8 and TRBJ2-1; TRBD1 agrees at 7 bases. Germline assignment: CDR1 SGHVS and CDR2 FQNEAQ. The CDR3 has 17 residues. Unmatched junction bases numbered 11, after V lost 5 bases and J lost 1 base. The CDR3 protein is CASSQGSTGASYNEQFF. In nucleotides, the CDR3 is TGTGCCAGCAGCCAAGGTAGTACAGGGGCTTCCTACAATGAGCAGTTCTTC.

This clone was picked up one time. The V and J genes are TRBV19 and TRBJ2-7; tentatively, D is TRBD1 (6 bases). The CDR3 loop spans 15 amino acids. CDR1 LNHDA and CDR2 SQIVND come from the germline V gene (reference sequence). Between the trimmed V and J ends, which lost 3 bases and 1 base, there was a span of 13 bases. DNA for the CDR3: TGTGCCAGTAGTATCCCTGGGGGCCCATCCTACGAGCAGTACTTC. Translated: CASSIPGGPSYEQYF. The full variable domain, rest sourced from reference TRBV19 and TRBJ2-7, is DGGITQSPKYLFRKEGQNVTLSCEQNLNHDAMYWYRQDPGQGLRLIYYSQIVNDFQKGDIAEGYSVSREKKESFPLTVTSAQKNPTAFYLCASSIPGGPSYEQYFGPGTRLTVT.

This clone has a handful of counts. For the CDR3, the DNA is TGTGCCAGCAGCCCGGGACTTCGGGGGAAGGGTGAGCAGTTCTTC. This codes for CASSPGLRGKGEQFF. This chain joins TRBV5-4 and TRBJ2-1; possible D gene TRBD2, 6 bases. V shed 4 bases and J shed 9 bases, with 20 bases lying between them. The germline V gene encodes CDR1 SGHNT and CDR2 YYREEE (reference sequence). The length of the CDR3 is 15 residues.

The rearrangement links TRBV18 to TRBJ2-7; 12 nucleotides align to TRBD1. Germline trimming cut 6 bases from V and 7 bases from J; bases unmatched to any gene: 13. The germline gives CDR1 KGHSH, CDR2 LQKENI. This CDR3 contains 16 residues. The DNA of the CDR3 is TGTGCCAGCTCGCCCAGTCTTGGGACAGGGGGCCAAGAGCAGTACTTC. Its protein product is CASSPSLGTGGQEQYF.

The chain is built from TRBV19 and TRBJ1-4, with a weak D call TRBD1 (5 bases). The CDR3 contains 14 residues. V lost 6 bases and J lost 6, with 14 bases in between. Per germline, CDR1 LNHDA and CDR2 SQIVND (reference sequence). The CDR3 coding sequence is TGTGCCAGTAGAGGTGCAGGGAAAGATGAAAAACTGTTTTTT. The encoded protein is CASRGAGKDEKLFF.

V is TRBV11-2 and J is TRBJ1-2; 9 bases fit TRBD1. The junction had 3 bases not matched to a gene; V was cut back by 5 bases and J by 2 bases. CDR3 length equals 14 residues. Germline V gene data show CDR1 as SGHAT and CDR2 as FQNNGV. CDR3 amino acids: CASSPGQGNYGYTF. For the CDR3, the DNA is TGTGCCAGCAGCCCGGGACAGGGAAACTATGGCTACACCTTC.

The rearrangement uses TRBV7-8 and TRBJ1-1; weak D call: TRBD1 (5 bases). The length of the CDR3 is 14 residues. Between the trimmed V and J ends, which lost 5 bases and 0 bases, there was a span of 10 bases. CDR1 and CDR2 from the germline V gene are SGHVS and FQNEAQ. DNA of the CDR3: TGTGCCAGCAGCATGGACACCTTGAACACTGAAGCTTTCTTT. Residues: CASSMDTLNTEAFF.

CDR3: CASSLRGQGIGYTF. The CDR3 DNA is TGTGCCAGCAGCTTGAGGGGACAGGGGATTGGCTACACCTTC. V gene TRBV7-9 combines with J gene TRBJ1-2; TRBD1 aligns across 10 bases. Germline V gene data show CDR1 as SEHNR and CDR2 as FQNEAQ (reference sequence). The CDR3 loop spans 14 amino acids. Germline trimming cut 3 bases from V and 7 bases from J; bases unmatched to any gene: 5.

CDR3 sequence (DNA): TGTGCCAGCAGTTTATTGCGGGATACGCAGTATTTT. Amino acids: CASSLLRDTQYF. This rearrangement joins TRBV28 to TRBJ2-3; D is unresolved. V dropped 1 base and J dropped 6 bases, with 5 bases sitting between them. The CDR3 is 12 amino acids. Germline loops: CDR1 MDHEN, CDR2 SYDVKM.

This clone was observed a single time. The J gene is TRBJ2-3, the V gene TRBV18, with 7 nucleotides matching TRBD2. The trim removed 5 bases at V and 2 bases at J, leaving 7 bases unmatched. The CDR3 loop spans 15 amino acids. Germline CDR1 and CDR2: KGHSH and LQKENI. Here the CDR3 reads CASSYVAGYTDTQYF. The DNA of the CDR3 is TGTGCCAGCTCATATGTAGCGGGTTACACAGATACGCAGTATTTT. Full variable domain (missing parts from reference TRBV18 and TRBJ2-3): NAGVMQNPRHLVRRRGQEARLRCSPMKGHSHVYWYRQLPEEGLKFMVYLQKENIIDESGMPKERFSAEFPKEGPSILRIQQVVRGDSAAYFCASSYVAGYTDTQYFGPGTRLTVL.

This rearrangement joins TRBV5-5 to TRBJ1-2; tentative D call: TRBD1 (5 bases). Germline V lookup: CDR1 SGHKS, CDR2 YYEKEE (reference sequence). The V end was cut by 4 bases, the J end by 5 bases, with 12 bases between. The CDR3 contains 13 residues. Written as DNA, the CDR3 is TGTGCCAGCAGCCCAGGGTTTTGGTATGGCTACACCTTC. Translating gives CASSPGFWYGYTF.

This chain connects TRBV6-1 to TRBJ2-1; 8 bases align to TRBD2. The length of the CDR3 is 14 residues. Per the germline V gene, CDR1 is MNHNS and CDR2 is SASEGT. The V segment lost 6 bases and the J segment 4 bases; nucleotides outside the gene matches: 5. CDR3 region: CASRLSGSYNEQFF. The CDR3 DNA reads as TGTGCCAGCAGGTTGAGCGGGAGTTACAATGAGCAGTTCTTC.

This chain joins TRBV29-1 and TRBJ2-7; 10 bases are a match to TRBD1. Germline assignment: CDR1 SQVTM and CDR2 ANQGSEA. V was pared by 2 bases and J by 2 bases, with 6 bases of the junction left unmatched. The CDR3 is made up of 15 amino acids. The CDR3 nucleotides are TGCAGCGTTGAATTTGGACAGGGGGTGACCTACGAGCAGTACTTC. This gives the protein CSVEFGQGVTYEQYF.

V usage is TRBV11-2 and J usage is TRBJ2-3; 9 positions agree with TRBD1. The V segment lost 0 bases and the J segment 0 bases; nucleotides outside the gene matches: 10. Germline values: CDR1 SGHAT, CDR2 FQNNGV. This CDR3 region has 19 residues. The CDR3 loop reads CASSLEAGTGITSTDTQYF. The CDR3 DNA follows: TGTGCCAGCAGCTTAGAGGCCGGGACAGGGATCACTAGCACAGATACGCAGTATTTT.

J is TRBJ1-2 and V is TRBV7-2; 7 bases map to TRBD1. The germline V gene has CDR1 SGHTA and CDR2 FQGNSA. CDR3 length equals 14 residues. The J segment lost 7 bases and the V segment lost 6 bases, leaving 11 bases of the junction unmatched. CDR3 sequence (DNA): TGTGCCAGCAGTGGAGGGGGCTCTATTCGTGGCTACACCTTC. It translates to CASSGGGSIRGYTF.

V and J are TRBV7-2 and TRBJ2-4; 8 bases are shared with TRBD1. The CDR3 has 17 residues. CDR1 is SGHTA and CDR2 is FQGNSA in the germline V gene. V gave up 4 bases and J gave up 6 bases; unmatched junction bases: 14. This chain's CDR3 is CASSSLPDRGRINIQYF. Written as DNA, the CDR3 is TGTGCCAGCAGCTCCTTACCCGACAGGGGCAGGATAAACATTCAGTACTTC. Full variable domain (remainder filled in from reference TRBV7-2 and TRBJ2-4): GAGVSQSPSNKVTEKGKDVELRCDPISGHTALYWYRQSLGQGLEFLIYFQGNSAPDKSGLPSDRFSAERTGGSVSTLTIQRTQQEDSAVYLCASSSLPDRGRINIQYFGAGTRLSVL.

The V call is TRBV6-5, the J call TRBJ1-1; D is possibly TRBD1 (5 bases). The V gene's germline CDR1 is MNHEY and CDR2 SVGAGI. V lost 6 bases, J lost 0 bases, and 14 bases lay in between. The CDR3 runs 15 residues. For the CDR3, the DNA is TGTGCCAGCAGCTCGGACACCTTGATGAACACTGAAGCTTTCTTT. As protein: CASSSDTLMNTEAFF.

This chain connects TRBV12-5 to TRBJ2-1, with D tentatively TRBD1 (5 bases). Germline V gene data show CDR1 as LGHNT and CDR2 as FRNRAP. This CDR3 is built from 13 residues. Trimming took 7 bases from V and 6 from J, leaving 13 bases between them. The CDR3, as DNA: TGTGCTAGTGCCTCCGACAGAAGCAATGAGCAGTTCTTC. Translated: CASASDRSNEQFF.